This passage covers 5 T cell receptor beta chains from one sample sequenced in a study of T cell responses to AZD1222 COVID-19 vaccine (dated by TCRdb to the early 2020s). The time point label here, explained by the study, means: about 28 days (+/-7) after the second vaccine dose. The library was generated by the immunoSEQ multiplex PCR assay. The table was pulled from immuneACCESS by TCRdb, which kept in-frame rearrangements only. Such tables lose some clones; where checked, under half of the loss comes from unresolved V genes, and the rest has no known cause. For this sample the table gives 50,000 or so clones, of which approximately 89% were detected only once. About 5% of the sample comes from the top ten. The sequenced sample was peripheral blood, obtained 28 days after the second AZD1222 dose. Receptors were obtained from an adult who received the AZD1222 COVID-19 vaccine.

The V and J genes are TRBV7-9 and TRBJ1-5; D might be TRBD1 (6 bases). The CDR3 sequence is 11 residues long. Germline-derived CDR1 and CDR2 are SEHNR and FQNEAQ (reference sequence). V shed 8 bases and J shed 11 bases, with 13 bases lying between them. CDR3 in DNA: TGTGCCAGCCAGGGGACCGGGACCCAGCATTTT. This translates into CASQGTGTQHF.

V usage is TRBV27 and J usage is TRBJ2-1, with TRBD2 matching 11 bases. Germline assignment: CDR1 MNHEY and CDR2 SMNVEV (reference sequence). With V trimmed by 5 bases and J by 7 bases, 13 bases remained unmatched. The CDR3 contains 17 residues. The DNA for the CDR3 is TGTGCCAGCAGTCTCCATATTAGCGGGGGGGCGAAGAATGAGCAGTTCTTC. Translation gives CASSLHISGGAKNEQFF.

The gene calls are TRBV7-2 and TRBJ2-7; no clear D gene. CDR1 is SGHTA and CDR2 is FQGNSA in the germline V gene. There are 13 residues in the CDR3. Trimming stripped 4 bases from V and 4 bases from J, with 11 bases between. The CDR3, as DNA: TGTGCCAGCAGCTCACCCCACGGTTACGAGCAGTACTTC. Protein: CASSSPHGYEQYF.

The rearrangement joins TRBV6-5 to TRBJ2-7, with D perhaps matching TRBD1 (5 bases). The ends were cut back, 7 bases at V and 2 bases at J, with 12 bases in the middle. This CDR3 spans 13 amino acids. Germline values: CDR1 MNHEY, CDR2 SVGAGI. The CDR3 spells CASNIDRAYEQYF. The CDR3 DNA follows: TGTGCCAGCAATATAGACAGAGCCTACGAGCAGTACTTC.

The chain has TRBV6-5 and TRBJ1-5, with 7 bases fitting TRBD1. Trimming removed 6 bases from V and 4 bases from J; junction bases left unmatched: 9. The germline V gene encodes CDR1 MNHEY and CDR2 SVGAGI. The CDR3 spans 15 residues. The CDR3 coding sequence is TGTGCCAGCAGGAACGCAGGGGGTGCAAATCAGCCCCAGCATTTT. Protein sequence: CASRNAGGANQPQHF.